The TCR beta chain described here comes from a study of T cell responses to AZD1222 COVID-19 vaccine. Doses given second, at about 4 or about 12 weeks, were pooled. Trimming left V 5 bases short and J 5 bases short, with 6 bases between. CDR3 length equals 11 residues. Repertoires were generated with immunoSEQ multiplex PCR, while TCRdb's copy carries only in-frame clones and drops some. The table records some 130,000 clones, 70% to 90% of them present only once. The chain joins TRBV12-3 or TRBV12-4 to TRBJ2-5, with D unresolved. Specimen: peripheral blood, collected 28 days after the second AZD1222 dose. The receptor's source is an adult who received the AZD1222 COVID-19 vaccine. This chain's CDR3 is CASSLKETQYF. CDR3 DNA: TGTGCCAGCAGTCTAAAGGAGACCCAGTACTTC.